The 26 T cell receptor beta chains in this list originate from one sample, sequenced in a study of a mutant IDH1 vaccine in newly diagnosed glioma. The data were produced by immunoSEQ multiplex PCR, yet TCRdb's version contains in-frame clones alone and is incomplete. The sample consists of under 150,000 clones, under 90% of them appearing once. As for time point: week 11, during vaccination. Doses comprised 300 ug of mutant IDH1 20-mer peptide each, plus topical imiquimod. These TCRs' antigens remain unknown. This specimen was PBMCs, taken from a glioma patient whose treatment included an IDH1 peptide vaccine. These TCRs come from a woman in her fifties or sixties with glioma.

The V and J genes are TRBV15 and TRBJ2-4; 10 bases are a match to TRBD2. J was trimmed by 0 bases and V by 1 base; bases with no gene match: 6. The germline V gene has CDR1 LNHNV and CDR2 YYDKDF (reference sequence). This CDR3 has 18 amino acids. CDR3 sequence: CATSRGQGLAVAKNIQYF. CDR3 DNA: TGTGCCACCAGCAGAGGACAAGGACTAGCGGTAGCCAAAAACATTCAGTACTTC.

V and J are TRBV2 and TRBJ1-1; TRBD1 matches 7 bases. The CDR3 runs to 16 residues. Germline values: CDR1 SNHLY, CDR2 FYNNEI. Trimming cost V 3 bases and J 4 bases; bases outside gene matches: 11. For the CDR3, the DNA is TGTGCCAGCAGTGAGGAGGGAGGGGGCTTGACCACTGAAGCTTTCTTT. The encoded protein is CASSEEGGGLTTEAFF.

The chain uses TRBV28 and TRBJ1-6; D may be TRBD1 (5 bases). Germline assignment: CDR1 MDHEN and CDR2 SYDVKM. V lost 3 bases to trimming and J lost 3 bases, with 9 bases between them. This CDR3 spans 15 amino acids. The CDR3 loop is CASSFYGGYNSPLHF. CDR3 bases: TGTGCCAGCAGTTTTTATGGGGGCTATAATTCACCCCTCCACTTT.

V usage is TRBV2 and J usage is TRBJ1-3; D not resolved. CDR3 length: 14 residues. The germline V gene encodes CDR1 SNHLY and CDR2 FYNNEI. Trimming took 7 bases from V and 2 from J, leaving 12 bases between them. CDR3 nucleotides: TGTGCCAGCACTCTACCTGGAGCTGGAAACACCATATATTTT. Encoded protein: CASTLPGAGNTIYF.

The chain couples TRBV10-1 to TRBJ2-7; unclear D gene. Germline-derived CDR1 and CDR2 are WNHNN and SYGVQD (reference sequence). The ends were cut back, 0 bases at V and 3 bases at J, with 3 bases in the middle. The CDR3 runs to 12 residues. The CDR3 sequence is CASSESGYEQYF. In nucleotides, the CDR3 is TGCGCCAGCAGTGAGTCGGGCTACGAGCAGTACTTC.

The chain links TRBV19 to TRBJ1-3, with D possibly matching TRBD1 (5 bases). This CDR3 contains 14 residues. The germline V gene encodes CDR1 LNHDA and CDR2 SQIVND (reference sequence). V gave up 5 bases and J gave up 2 bases, with 10 bases separating them. The CDR3 DNA sequence: TGTGCCAGTAGTGCAGACAGCCCTGGAAACACCATATATTTT. It yields the protein CASSADSPGNTIYF.

The chain recombines TRBV5-6 with TRBJ2-5, with 7 bases matching TRBD2. Germline V gene data show CDR1 as SGHDT and CDR2 as YYEEEE. The trim removed 1 base at V and 2 bases at J, leaving 2 bases unmatched. The CDR3 covers 14 residues. The CDR3 loop reads CASSLWGGQETQYF. The CDR3 DNA follows: TGTGCCAGCAGCTTGTGGGGGGGGCAAGAGACCCAGTACTTC. The full variable domain, completed using reference TRBV5-6 and TRBJ2-5, is DAGVTQSPTHLIKTRGQQVTLRCSPKSGHDTVSWYQQALGQGPQFIFQYYEEEERQRGNFPDRFSGHQFPNYSSELNVNALLLGDSALYLCASSLWGGQETQYFGPGTRLLVL.

The chain links TRBV7-8 to TRBJ2-5; perhaps TRBD2 as D (6 bases). CDR1 and CDR2 (germline): SGHVS, FQNEAQ. Trimming took 5 bases from V and 5 from J, leaving 27 bases between them. There are 18 residues in the CDR3. CDR3: CASSLALEREIKRETQYF. As DNA, the CDR3 is TGTGCCAGCAGCCTTGCTCTGGAACGGGAGATTAAGAGGGAGACCCAGTACTTC.

The chain uses TRBV5-1 and TRBJ2-5; perhaps TRBD1 as D (6 bases). Trimming took 4 bases from V and 5 from J, leaving 18 bases between them. CDR1 is SGHRS and CDR2 is YFSETQ in the germline V gene. This CDR3 is built from 15 residues. CDR3 protein: CASSPSAGVWETQYF. The DNA for the CDR3 is TGCGCCAGCAGCCCTTCGGCAGGGGTTTGGGAGACCCAGTACTTC.

The V call is TRBV6-5, the J call TRBJ1-1; the D is unclear. The CDR3 length is 14 residues. V was trimmed by 4 bases and J by 0 bases, leaving 9 bases between them. Germline values: CDR1 MNHEY, CDR2 SVGAGI. The CDR3 here is CASSSLQLNTEAFF. In nucleotides, the CDR3 is TGTGCCAGCAGTTCCCTCCAGTTGAACACTGAAGCTTTCTTT.

The genes are TRBV18 and TRBJ2-7; 7 nucleotides align to TRBD1. This CDR3 spans 16 amino acids. Germline V lookup: CDR1 KGHSH, CDR2 LQKENI. V shed 1 base, J shed 2 bases, and the junction held 8 bases outside the gene matches. The CDR3 DNA is TGTGCCAGCTCACCACGAGACGGACAGGACCCCTACGAGCAGTACTTC. It specifies CASSPRDGQDPYEQYF.

The chain links TRBV5-4 to TRBJ2-5; TRBD1 or TRBD2 may be the D gene (5 bases each). This CDR3 has 14 residues. Trimming stripped 6 bases from V and 0 bases from J, with 12 bases between. Germline loops: CDR1 SGHNT, CDR2 YYREEE (reference sequence). The CDR3 loop is CASTKPGHQETQYF. The CDR3 DNA sequence: TGTGCCAGCACCAAACCGGGACACCAAGAGACCCAGTACTTC.

As regards this clone: Other DNA sequences from this sample encode an identical CDR3 as well. This chain uses TRBV7-3 with TRBJ2-5; 7 nucleotides align to TRBD1. The trim removed 2 bases at V and 5 bases at J, leaving 2 bases unmatched. The length of the CDR3 is 13 residues. Germline V gene data show CDR1 as SGHTA and CDR2 as FQGTGA. The CDR3, as DNA: TGTGCCAGCAGCTTAGACAGGGAGGAGACCCAGTACTTC. It yields the protein CASSLDREETQYF.

The chain links TRBV7-9 to TRBJ1-5, with a possible D match to TRBD1 (5 bases). This CDR3 is 15 amino acids long. Looked up from germline, CDR1 is SEHNR and CDR2 is FQNEAQ (reference sequence). V gave up 5 bases and J gave up 3 bases, with 14 bases separating them. CDR3 in DNA: TGTGCCAGCAGCCCAGGGCGGGGCCCCAATCAGCCCCAGCATTTT. This gives the protein CASSPGRGPNQPQHF.

The rearrangement links TRBV7-2 to TRBJ2-3, with 9 nucleotides matching TRBD2. After removal of 5 bases from V and 10 bases from J, the junction contained 10 bases not matched to a gene. CDR1 SGHTA and CDR2 FQGNSA come from the germline V gene. The CDR3 sequence is 14 residues long. The CDR3: CASSPGTSFSAQYF. CDR3 DNA sequence: TGTGCCAGCAGCCCCGGGACTAGCTTCTCGGCGCAGTATTTT.

The J gene is TRBJ1-1, the V gene TRBV28; D unresolved. The CDR3 runs 12 residues. Per the germline V gene, CDR1 is MDHEN and CDR2 is SYDVKM. Trimming cost V 5 bases and J 0 bases, with 4 bases left between them. In DNA form, the CDR3 reads TGTGCCAGCAGTGTATTGAACACTGAAGCTTTCTTT. Protein sequence: CASSVLNTEAFF.

The chain uses TRBV6-1 and TRBJ2-1; D might be TRBD1 or TRBD2, each matching 5 bases. V was pared by 7 bases and J by 4 bases, with 14 bases between. Germline V gives CDR1 MNHNS, CDR2 SASEGT. The CDR3 extends over 14 amino acids. The CDR3 coding sequence is TGTGCCAGCAAGGGACCCCCGACTTACAATGAGCAGTTCTTC. Its protein is CASKGPPTYNEQFF.

This sequence joins TRBV27 and TRBJ1-4; D possibly corresponds to TRBD1 (5 bases). CDR3 size: 14 residues. The V end was cut by 5 bases, the J end by 5 bases, with 12 bases between. CDR1 is MNHEY, CDR2 SMNVEV, per germline (reference sequence). The CDR3 sequence: CASSPQGANEKLFF. CDR3 DNA: TGTGCCAGCAGTCCTCAGGGTGCAAATGAAAAACTGTTTTTT.

The chain combines TRBV6-5 with TRBJ2-1, with D possibly matching TRBD2 (6 bases). The length of the CDR3 is 13 residues. From germline, CDR1 is MNHEY and CDR2 SVGAGI. V lost 6 bases and J lost 7, with 13 bases in between. DNA for the CDR3: TGTGCCAGCAGATACCAGGGAGGTAATGAGCAGTTCTTC. Its protein product is CASRYQGGNEQFF.

The chain joins TRBV18 to TRBJ1-1; D possibly corresponds to TRBD1 (6 bases). From germline, CDR1 is KGHSH and CDR2 LQKENI. This CDR3 has 15 residues. The V end lost 3 bases, the J end lost 3 bases, and 14 bases lay between the germline ends. The CDR3 DNA sequence: TGTGCCAGCTCACCTTCACAGGGAATGTACACTGAAGCTTTCTTT. Its translation is CASSPSQGMYTEAFF.

The chain joins TRBV13 to TRBJ2-1; TRBD2 aligns across 7 bases. Germline V gives CDR1 PRHDT, CDR2 FYEKMQ (reference sequence). V was clipped by 3 bases and J by 7 bases; unmatched bases: 3. This CDR3 region has 13 residues. The CDR3 coding sequence is TGTGCCAGCAGCTTGACGGGAGGTAATGAGCAGTTCTTC. This translates into CASSLTGGNEQFF.

CDR3 region: CASSPPGQGATNEKLFF. The CDR3 DNA sequence: TGTGCCAGCTCACCACCGGGGCAGGGAGCAACTAATGAAAAACTGTTTTTT. This chain joins TRBV18 and TRBJ1-4; D might be TRBD1 (5 bases). There are 17 residues in the CDR3. CDR1 is KGHSH and CDR2 is LQKENI in the germline V gene. Trimming took 0 bases from V and 0 from J, leaving 11 bases between them.

This clone was seen once. The chain has TRBV9 and TRBJ2-7, with 9 positions matching TRBD1. The CDR3 consists of 15 residues. After removal of 2 bases from V and 5 bases from J, the junction contained 8 bases not matched to a gene. CDR1 is SGDLS and CDR2 is YYNGEE in the germline V gene. CDR3 sequence: CASSVRDRVIHEQYF. In nucleotides, the CDR3 is TGTGCCAGCAGCGTCCGGGACAGGGTCATCCACGAGCAGTACTTC.

The chain employs TRBV6-6 and TRBJ1-2; TRBD1 aligns across 10 bases. Germline trimming cut 7 bases from V and 4 bases from J; bases unmatched to any gene: 9. Germline CDR1 reads MNHNY; CDR2 reads SVGAGI (reference sequence). The CDR3 totals 15 residues. The CDR3 nucleotides are TGTGCCAGCACCCCGGGACAGGGGAGACCCTATGGCTACACCTTC. It is translated as CASTPGQGRPYGYTF.

This clone was detected only once. The rearrangement links TRBV5-1 to TRBJ1-2; D gene unclear. V was pared by 2 bases and J by 0 bases, with 8 bases between. This CDR3 spans 14 amino acids. Per the germline V gene, CDR1 is SGHRS and CDR2 is YFSETQ. The CDR3 nucleotides are TGCGCCAGCAGCTTCGAGAGAGCTAACTATGGCTACACCTTC. This translates into CASSFERANYGYTF.

This rearrangement joins TRBV10-1 to TRBJ1-4; D unresolved. CDR1 and CDR2 (germline): WNHNN, SYGVQD (reference sequence). Trimming shortened V by 6 bases and J by 7 bases, and 12 bases separated the two germline ends. This CDR3 is 13 amino acids long. This CDR3 is CASSFSPGEKLFF. CDR3 bases: TGCGCCAGCAGCTTTTCTCCTGGTGAAAAACTGTTTTTT.